The rows below give T cell receptor beta chains drawn from one sample of a study of blood T cell repertoires in COVID-19. TCRdb's copy holds only in-frame clones and misses some; the assay was immunoSEQ multiplex PCR. The sample contains around 290,000 clones, 86% of which appear only once. Input material: PBMCs or T cells enriched from blood (not recorded which). The receptors come from a woman younger than 30 who had recovered from COVID-19. CDR3s include the opening cysteine and the closing phenylalanine or tryptophan. A D gene is named only where the DNA matches it firmly. The size entry is marked missing in some rows and otherwise reads once, few, many or a size class.

clone size	J gene	D gene	V gene	CDR3 protein	CDR3 DNA
-	TRBJ2-7	TRBD2	TRBV7-9	CASSSTSGGREQYF	TGTGCCAGCAGCAGTACTAGCGGGGGGAGGGAGCAGTACTTC
-	TRBJ2-3	-	TRBV11-2	CASSQYLTDTQYF	TGTGCCAGCAGCCAATACTTGACAGATACGCAGTATTTT
once	TRBJ2-3	-	TRBV6-2/TRBV6-3	CASSYSGLGDTQYF	TGTGCCAGCAGTTACTCGGGACTTGGAGATACGCAGTATTTT
-	TRBJ2-1	TRBD2	TRBV6-5	CASSYYGGGAYNEQFF	TGTGCCAGCAGTTACTACGGCGGGGGGGCCTACAATGAGCAGTTCTTC
-	TRBJ1-5	-	TRBV12-5	CASGLAGGYSNQPQHF	TGTGCTAGTGGCCTTGCGGGGGGATATAGCAATCAGCCCCAGCATTTT
few	TRBJ1-2	TRBD1	TRBV7-9	CASSLSSNRGSDGYTF	TGTGCCAGCAGCTTATCTAGCAACAGGGGATCAGATGGCTACACCTTC
-	TRBJ1-1	-	TRBV15	CATSMGAQVGTEAFF	TGTGCCACCAGCATGGGAGCCCAGGTGGGGACTGAAGCTTTCTTT
-	TRBJ2-7	TRBD2	TRBV7-3	CASSFRLAASYEQYF	TGTGCCAGCAGCTTTCGACTAGCAGCCTCCTACGAGCAGTACTTC
-	TRBJ2-2	TRBD2	TRBV11-3	CASSGRGGLANTGELFF	TGTGCCAGCAGCGGGCGGGGGGGCCTCGCGAACACCGGGGAGCTGTTTTTT
-	TRBJ2-1	TRBD2	TRBV16	CASSQKRGVYNEQFF	TGTGCCAGCAGCCAAAAGCGGGGGGTCTACAATGAGCAGTTCTTC
-	TRBJ2-4	-	TRBV19	CASSALDRAKNIQYF	TGTGCCAGTAGTGCGCTCGACAGGGCCAAAAACATTCAGTACTTC
few	TRBJ1-1	-	TRBV19	CASSIGGGRANTEAFF	TGTGCCAGTAGTATAGGAGGAGGGCGGGCGAACACTGAAGCTTTCTTT
-	TRBJ2-1	-	TRBV3-1/TRBV3-2	CASSQLDEQFF	TGTGCCAGCAGCCAATTAGATGAGCAGTTCTTC
-	TRBJ2-5	-	TRBV2	CATHGTATQYF	TGTGCCACCCACGGTACTGCGACCCAGTACTTC
-	TRBJ2-3	-	TRBV7-6	CASSSPSSGLAADTQYF	TGTGCCAGCAGCTCCCCCTCGAGTGGGCTAGCCGCAGATACGCAGTATTTT
-	TRBJ1-4	TRBD1	TRBV10-3	CAIRTGLNEKLFF	TGTGCCATCAGGACAGGGCTTAACGAAAAACTGTTTTTT
-	TRBJ2-3	TRBD2	TRBV7-2	CASSPRLAGEADTQYF	TGTGCCAGCAGCCCGAGACTAGCGGGAGAGGCAGATACGCAGTATTTT
-	TRBJ2-7	TRBD2	TRBV11-2	CASSPIGAREGTYEQYF	TGTGCCAGCAGCCCAATAGGAGCTAGGGAGGGGACCTACGAGCAGTACTTC
-	TRBJ2-7	-	TRBV28	CASKQGGYEQYF	TGTGCCAGCAAACAGGGTGGATACGAGCAGTACTTC
-	TRBJ1-4	TRBD1	TRBV19	CASSIPGQGVEKLFF	TGTGCCAGTAGTATCCCGGGACAGGGAGTTGAAAAACTGTTTTTT
-	TRBJ1-3	TRBD1	TRBV6-5	CASSDRGGNTIYF	TGTGCCAGCAGCGACAGGGGTGGAAACACCATATATTTT
-	TRBJ2-1	TRBD1	TRBV29-1	CSVQTGQGALSEQFF	TGCAGCGTTCAAACGGGACAGGGAGCGTTGAGTGAGCAGTTCTTC
-	TRBJ1-5	-	TRBV7-9	CASSSGIDPYSNQPQHF	TGTGCCAGCAGCTCCGGGATAGATCCTTATAGCAATCAGCCCCAGCATTTT
-	TRBJ1-1	-	TRBV7-2	CASSLIQGPHTEAFF	TGTGCCAGCAGCTTGATACAGGGCCCTCACACTGAAGCTTTCTTT
-	TRBJ2-3	TRBD2	TRBV3-1/TRBV3-2	CASSVSGGDDTQYF	TGTGCCAGCAGCGTTAGCGGGGGCGACGATACGCAGTATTTT
-	TRBJ2-4	-	TRBV28	CASSSVGGPAKNIQYF	TGTGCCAGCAGTTCGGTTGGTGGGCCGGCCAAAAACATTCAGTACTTC
-	TRBJ2-2	TRBD2	TRBV7-2	CASSLGSGRSNTGELFF	TGTGCCAGCAGCTTAGGGAGCGGGAGGTCGAACACCGGGGAGCTGTTTTTT
-	TRBJ1-1	-	TRBV18	CASSPGGLTSEAFF	TGTGCCAGCTCACCAGGGGGCTTGACATCTGAAGCTTTCTTT
-	TRBJ1-3	-	TRBV12-3/TRBV12-4	CASSPSGDTIYF	TGTGCCAGCAGTCCATCAGGGGACACCATATATTTT
-	TRBJ1-1	-	TRBV5-6	CASSHPFWGDTEAFF	TGTGCCAGCAGCCACCCCTTTTGGGGGGACACTGAAGCTTTCTTT
-	TRBJ1-1	-	TRBV29-1	CSVEQGYAAFF	TGCAGCGTTGAACAGGGGTATGCGGCTTTCTTT
-	TRBJ2-3	-	TRBV7-9	CASSLRDTQYF	TGTGCCAGCAGCTTACGAGATACGCAGTATTTT
-	TRBJ2-3	TRBD2	TRBV7-7	CASSSLPGLAGRTDTQYF	TGTGCCAGCAGCAGCTTACCGGGACTAGCGGGACGCACAGATACGCAGTATTTT
-	TRBJ1-1	TRBD1	TRBV7-9	CASSFDRGAWGNTEAFF	TGTGCCAGCAGCTTCGACAGGGGAGCCTGGGGGAACACTGAAGCTTTCTTT
-	TRBJ2-1	-	TRBV9	CASSSRRGIYYNEQFF	TGTGCCAGCAGCTCGCGCAGGGGAATTTACTACAATGAGCAGTTCTTC
once	TRBJ2-7	TRBD1	TRBV28	CASSSEKTLGQGGDEQYF	TGTGCCAGCAGTTCAGAGAAGACCTTGGGACAGGGAGGGGACGAGCAGTACTTC
-	TRBJ1-6	-	TRBV28	CASSFGRVNSPLHF	TGTGCCAGCAGTTTCGGGAGGGTTAATTCACCCCTCCACTTT
once	TRBJ2-1	TRBD1	TRBV9	CASSPTPGTGDNEQFF	TGTGCCAGCAGCCCGACCCCCGGGACAGGGGACAATGAGCAGTTCTTC
-	TRBJ2-3	-	TRBV7-2	CASSLKRGTDTQYF	TGTGCCAGCAGCTTAAAGCGGGGCACAGATACGCAGTATTTT
-	TRBJ2-1	TRBD1	TRBV7-9	CASSISGGTYNEQFF	TGTGCCAGCAGCATCTCAGGGGGCACCTACAATGAGCAGTTCTTC
-	TRBJ2-5	TRBD2	TRBV15	CATSGRGTSGQETQYF	TGTGCCACCAGCGGACGGGGGACTAGCGGCCAAGAGACCCAGTACTTC
-	TRBJ2-7	TRBD2	TRBV7-2	CASSLGEGLAFYEQYF	TGTGCCAGCAGCTTAGGAGAAGGACTAGCGTTTTACGAGCAGTACTTC
-	TRBJ2-1	TRBD2	TRBV4-2	CASSQEPASGYNEQFF	TGTGCCAGCAGCCAAGAACCGGCTAGCGGCTACAATGAGCAGTTCTTC
-	TRBJ2-2	TRBD2	TRBV7-8	CASSFSWLAERGEITGELFF	TGTGCCAGCAGCTTTTCTTGGTTGGCCGAGCGGGGGGAGATCACCGGGGAGCTGTTTTTT
-	TRBJ1-4	-	TRBV10-3	CAISESLGGTNEKLFF	TGTGCCATCAGTGAGTCATTGGGAGGAACTAATGAAAAACTGTTTTTT
-	TRBJ2-7	-	TRBV11-2	CASSGGAREQYF	TGTGCCAGCAGCGGGGGGGCGAGGGAGCAGTACTTC
-	TRBJ1-1	-	TRBV30	CAWSEDRNTEAFF	TGTGCCTGGAGTGAAGATAGGAACACTGAAGCTTTCTTT
few	TRBJ2-3	-	TRBV28	CASSFGSTDTQYF	TGTGCCAGCAGTTTTGGCAGCACAGATACGCAGTATTTT
once	TRBJ2-7	-	TRBV9	CASSPLFSGTSTYEQYF	TGTGCCAGCAGCCCCCTCTTTTCCGGGACATCAACCTACGAGCAGTACTTC
-	TRBJ1-5	-	TRBV6-5	CASTPGGYSNQPQHF	TGTGCCAGCACCCCGGGGGGTTATAGCAATCAGCCCCAGCATTTT
-	TRBJ1-1	-	TRBV7-7	CASSFAQGTEAFF	TGTGCCAGCAGCTTCGCACAGGGAACTGAAGCTTTCTTT
-	TRBJ1-4	TRBD1	TRBV27	CASSPRQGANEKLFF	TGTGCCAGCAGTCCGAGACAGGGGGCTAATGAAAAACTGTTTTTT
-	TRBJ2-5	TRBD2	TRBV28	CASSLKIAGGGETQYF	TGTGCCAGCAGTTTGAAGATAGCGGGAGGGGGGGAGACCCAGTACTTC
-	TRBJ2-1	-	TRBV28	CASIWGPGTYNEQFF	TGTGCCAGCATCTGGGGGCCGGGTACGTACAATGAGCAGTTCTTC
-	TRBJ2-1	TRBD2	TRBV5-1	CASSLAASGIGFYNEQFF	TGCGCCAGCAGCTTGGCTGCTAGCGGGATTGGATTCTACAATGAGCAGTTCTTC
-	TRBJ2-7	-	TRBV28	CASSHRGGVSGSAYEQYF	TGTGCCAGCAGTCATAGGGGGGGGGTGAGCGGCTCTGCCTACGAGCAGTACTTC
-	TRBJ2-2	-	TRBV3-1/TRBV3-2	CASSQERPRTGELFF	TGTGCCAGCAGCCAAGAGAGGCCAAGGACCGGGGAGCTGTTTTTT
-	TRBJ2-7	-	TRBV3-1/TRBV3-2	CASSQDAGTKYYEQYF	TGTGCCAGCAGCCAAGACGCCGGAACTAAATACTACGAGCAGTACTTC
-	TRBJ1-1	-	TRBV10-1	CASSDESRGNTEAFF	TGCGCCAGCAGTGATGAGTCCCGCGGGAACACTGAAGCTTTCTTT